This T cell receptor (beta chain) was identified in a study of blood T cell repertoires in COVID-19. TCRdb's table, derived via immunoSEQ multiplex PCR, lists solely in-frame clones and lacks some. The sample yields some 270,000 clones, nearly 90% seen once. Sequences were obtained from PBMCs or T cells enriched from blood (not recorded which). The source is a woman aged 60-75 years who had recovered from COVID-19.

The CDR3, as DNA: TGTGCCAGCAGCTTCAGGCCCTCCTCCTACAATGAGCAGTTCTTC. This translates into CASSFRPSSYNEQFF. The chain links TRBV11-2 to TRBJ2-1; D remains unclear. The CDR3 loop spans 15 amino acids. V was cut by 3 bases and J by 0 bases, with 9 bases left in between. CDR1 SGHAT and CDR2 FQNNGV come from the germline V gene.